This record looks at one T cell receptor (beta chain) sequence and its context. The data are from a study of regulatory T cells in long-lasting Graves disease. HTBI primers from iRepertoire and Arm-PCR of CDR3 regions yielded the TCR beta libraries. Each CDR3 protein is one row after TCRdb ran MiXCR on the multiplex PCR reads. This sample yields some 500,000 distinct CDR3 sequences, of which 15% to 20% are seen a single time; 25% belongs to the top ten. Time point in this sample: newly diagnosed GD, antithyroid drugs for less than 3 months. Extracted RNA from PBMCs served as the source of the TCR library. Patients of an endocrinology department in Xi'an, China, were included. This sample also appeared in a second study, on T cells in Graves' hyperthyroidism and ophthalmopathy. As reported in that work: The definition of stable Graves' hyperthyroidism was no ophthalmopathy progression within 18 months. Most clonotypes expanded in the thyroid (above 0.001) were also present in blood.

This TCR was recovered from a woman aged 40 to 65 with Graves disease. The sample was peripheral blood mononuclear cells (PBMCs), taken at new diagnosis, from a patient treated with antithyroid drugs.

In DNA, the CDR3 is TGTGCCAGCAGGTATACCGGGCTCCCGGGGGTCCTATCGAACACTGAAGCTTTCTTT. As protein: CASRYTGLPGVLSNTEAFF. V is TRBV12-3 or TRBV12-4 and J is TRBJ1-1; D is possibly TRBD1 (5 bases). Deletions cut 6 bases from V and 1 base from J, with 27 bases between. This CDR3 contains 19 residues.